One T cell receptor beta chain is described in this entry. This sample was included in a study of blood T cell repertoires in COVID-19. Study-wide context: The samples span acute and convalescent COVID-19 from the United States, Italy and Spain. T cells, B-cell-depleted T cells, or PBMCs supplied cDNA or gDNA.

Germline V gene data show CDR1 as SGHVS and CDR2 as FQNEAQ. V was pared by 4 bases and J by 4 bases, with 17 bases between. This CDR3 is built from 16 residues. In the original analysis: Amplifying reference gene primers gave estimates of nucleated cell counts. Libraries were prepared by immunoSEQ multiplex PCR; TCRdb keeps only in-frame clonotypes and omits some of them. Clone size and V and J calls were adopted from that table, with D and trimming inferred from the DNA. This sample has tens of thousands of clones; roughly nine tenths occur once, and the top ten carry around 1.6%. The sequenced sample was peripheral blood. This rearrangement joins TRBV7-8 to TRBJ1-5, with D tentatively TRBD1 (6 bases). The receptor comes from a man in his sixties with acute or convalescent COVID-19. The CDR3 nucleotides read TGTGCCAGCAGCTCCACAGGGTGGGGGGGGAATCAGCCCCAGCATTTT. This encodes CASSSTGWGGNQPQHF.